Listed here is a single T cell receptor (beta chain). The sample comes from a study of cytomegalovirus exposure and HLA in healthy donors. This CDR3 is 15 amino acids long. Germline-derived CDR1 and CDR2 are MNHEY and SVGAGI. Trimming removed 4 bases from V and 10 bases from J; junction bases left unmatched: 14. It was with 60 Vbeta and 13 Jbeta primers that the PCR ran. The method was immunoSEQ multiplex PCR; TCRdb's version includes in-frame clones alone and lacks a portion of them. This sample has about 160,000 clones, with around 78% found just once. This rearrangement joins TRBV6-5 to TRBJ1-1, with 8 positions matching TRBD1. Sequences were obtained from PBMCs. The receptor was derived from a middle-aged woman in good health and CMV-seronegative. The CDR3 coding sequence is TGTGCCAGCAGTTTGATTCCAGGGGGCGCGGGGAGAGCTTTCTTT. Its protein product is CASSLIPGGAGRAFF.